The rows below give T cell receptor beta chains drawn from one sample of a study of T cell repertoires in cytomegalovirus infection. For these TCRs, the target antigens are not known. TCRdb fed the reads into MiXCR, producing one record per CDR3 protein. The sample lists approximately 110,000 distinct CDR3 sequences, about 31% occurring once. The specimen was CD8+ T cells from cultured PBMCs, collected from culture after CMV antigen stimulation. The receptors here all came from a human donor in good health (CMV status not recorded). Some clones in this sample may be carry-over from other donors' samples. CDR3s include the opening cysteine and the closing phenylalanine or tryptophan. D genes are given only for firm matches. Where a row states a size, it is once, few, many or the class of an expanded clone; other rows omit it.

V	J	length	size	D	CDR3	DNA
TRBV6-6	TRBJ2-7	14	-	-	CASSYMSGSYEQYF	TGTGCCAGCAGTTACATGTCCGGTTCTTACGAGCAGTACTTC
TRBV19	TRBJ1-1	11	few	TRBD1	CASFGQGEAFF	TGTGCCAGCTTCGGACAGGGTGAAGCTTTCTTT
TRBV3-1	TRBJ2-1	14	once	-	CASSPVTGYNEQFF	TGTGCCAGCAGCCCGGTGACAGGCTACAATGAGCAGTTCTTC
TRBV5-1	TRBJ1-1	14	few	-	CASSLDWGRTEAFF	TGCGCCAGCAGCTTGGATTGGGGGAGAACTGAAGCTTTCTTT
TRBV12-3/TRBV12-4	TRBJ1-2	12	few	-	CASSAGEVRYTF	TGTGCCAGCAGTGCAGGGGAAGTTCGCTACACCTTC
TRBV5-1	TRBJ2-3	12	-	-	CASSFRDDTQYF	TGCGCCAGCAGCTTCCGAGACGATACGCAGTATTTT
TRBV13	TRBJ2-3	16	-	TRBD2	CASSSGGVDGTDTQYF	TGTGCCAGCAGCTCGGGGGGGGTGGATGGCACAGATACGCAGTATTTT
TRBV4-3	TRBJ2-2	14	-	-	CASSQDWGGGELFF	TGCGCCAGCAGCCAAGATTGGGGCGGCGGGGAGCTGTTTTTT
TRBV5-1	TRBJ2-3	16	-	TRBD1	CASSLIGDRITDTQYF	TGCGCCAGCAGCTTGATTGGGGACAGGATCACAGATACGCAGTATTTT
TRBV7-2	TRBJ2-1	15	many	TRBD2	CASSFVARGDNEQFF	TGTGCCAGCAGCTTTGTCGCGCGGGGGGACAATGAGCAGTTCTTC
TRBV6-5	TRBJ1-2	12	few	-	CASSPGWVGYTF	TGTGCCAGCAGCCCAGGGTGGGTTGGCTACACCTTC
TRBV7-2	TRBJ2-2	16	many	-	CASSLALTGGLLELFF	TGTGCCAGCAGCTTAGCGCTCACAGGGGGACTATTGGAGCTGTTTTTT
TRBV7-2	TRBJ1-5	13	many	-	CASSFDGNQPQHF	TGTGCCAGCAGCTTCGACGGGAATCAGCCCCAGCATTTT
TRBV2	TRBJ2-3	16	-	TRBD2	CASSTSGTSSTDTQYF	TGTGCCAGCAGCACCAGCGGGACTTCTAGCACAGATACGCAGTATTTT